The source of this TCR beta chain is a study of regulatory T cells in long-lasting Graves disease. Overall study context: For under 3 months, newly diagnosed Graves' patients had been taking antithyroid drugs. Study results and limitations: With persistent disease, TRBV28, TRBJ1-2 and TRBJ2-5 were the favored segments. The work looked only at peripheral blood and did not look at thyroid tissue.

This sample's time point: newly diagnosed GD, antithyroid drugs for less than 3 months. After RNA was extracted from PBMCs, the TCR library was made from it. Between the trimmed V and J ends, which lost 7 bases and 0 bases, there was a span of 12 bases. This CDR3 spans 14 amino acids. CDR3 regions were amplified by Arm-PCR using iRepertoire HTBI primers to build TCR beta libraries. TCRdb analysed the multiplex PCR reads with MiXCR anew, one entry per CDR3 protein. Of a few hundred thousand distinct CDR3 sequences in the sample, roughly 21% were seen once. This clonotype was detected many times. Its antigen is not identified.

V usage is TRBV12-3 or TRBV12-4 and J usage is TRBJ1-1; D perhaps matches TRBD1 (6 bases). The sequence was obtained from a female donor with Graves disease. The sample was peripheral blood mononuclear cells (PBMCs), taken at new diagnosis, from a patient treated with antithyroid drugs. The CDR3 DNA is TGTGCCAGCACCTTCGGGGGCATGAACACTGAAGCTTTCTTT. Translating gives CASTFGGMNTEAFF.